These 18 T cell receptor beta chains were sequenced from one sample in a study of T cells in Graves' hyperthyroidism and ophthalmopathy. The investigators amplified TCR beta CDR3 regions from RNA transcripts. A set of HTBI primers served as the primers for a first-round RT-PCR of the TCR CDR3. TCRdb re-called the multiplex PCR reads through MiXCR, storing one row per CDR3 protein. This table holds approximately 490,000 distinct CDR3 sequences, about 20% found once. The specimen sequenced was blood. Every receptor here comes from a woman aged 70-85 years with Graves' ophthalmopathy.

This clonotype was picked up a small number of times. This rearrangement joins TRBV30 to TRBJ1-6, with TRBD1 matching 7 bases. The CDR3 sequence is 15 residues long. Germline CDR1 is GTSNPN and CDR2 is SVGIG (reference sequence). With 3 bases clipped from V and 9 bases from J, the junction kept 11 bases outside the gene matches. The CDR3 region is CAWRFGQARVSPLHF. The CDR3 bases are TGTGCCTGGAGGTTCGGACAGGCTCGGGTTTCACCCCTCCACTTT.

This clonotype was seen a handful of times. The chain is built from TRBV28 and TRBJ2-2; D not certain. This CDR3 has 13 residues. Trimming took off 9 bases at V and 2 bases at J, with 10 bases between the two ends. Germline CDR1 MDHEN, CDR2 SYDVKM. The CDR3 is CASHTLNTGELFF. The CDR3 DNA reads TGTGCCAGTCACACGTTAAACACCGGGGAGCTGTTTTTT.

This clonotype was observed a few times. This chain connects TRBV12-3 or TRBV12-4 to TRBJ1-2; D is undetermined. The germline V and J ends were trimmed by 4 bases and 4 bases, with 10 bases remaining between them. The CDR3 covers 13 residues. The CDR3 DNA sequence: TGTGCCAGCAGTTCGGGGAGCCTCTATGGCTACACCTTC. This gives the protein CASSSGSLYGYTF.

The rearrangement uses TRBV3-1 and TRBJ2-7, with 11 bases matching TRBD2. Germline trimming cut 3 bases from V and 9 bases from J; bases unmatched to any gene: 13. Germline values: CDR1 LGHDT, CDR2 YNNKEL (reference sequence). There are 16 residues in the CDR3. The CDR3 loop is CASSHGSGTSGLGQYF. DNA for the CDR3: TGTGCCAGCAGCCATGGATCCGGGACTAGCGGTCTTGGGCAGTACTTC.

The CDR3 sequence: CSARKTSSTDTQYF. The CDR3, as DNA: TGCAGTGCTAGAAAGACTAGTAGCACAGATACGCAGTATTTT. This rearrangement joins TRBV20-1 to TRBJ2-3; possible D gene TRBD2, 6 bases. V shed 2 bases and J shed 0 bases, with 9 bases lying between them. The CDR3 extends over 14 amino acids. Germline lookup yields CDR1 DFQATT and CDR2 SNEGSKA (reference sequence).

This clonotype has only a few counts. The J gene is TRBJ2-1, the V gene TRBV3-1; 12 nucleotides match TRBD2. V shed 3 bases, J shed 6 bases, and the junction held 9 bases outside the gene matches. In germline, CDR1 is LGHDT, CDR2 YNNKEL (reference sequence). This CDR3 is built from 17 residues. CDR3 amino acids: CASSQASLAGGPNEQFF. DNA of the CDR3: TGTGCCAGCAGCCAGGCGAGCCTAGCGGGAGGGCCCAATGAGCAGTTCTTC.

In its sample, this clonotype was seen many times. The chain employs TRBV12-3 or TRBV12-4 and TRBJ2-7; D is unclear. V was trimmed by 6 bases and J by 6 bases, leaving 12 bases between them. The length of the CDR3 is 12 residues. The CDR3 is CASSSQFFEQYF. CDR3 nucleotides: TGTGCCAGCAGCTCCCAGTTCTTCGAGCAGTACTTC.

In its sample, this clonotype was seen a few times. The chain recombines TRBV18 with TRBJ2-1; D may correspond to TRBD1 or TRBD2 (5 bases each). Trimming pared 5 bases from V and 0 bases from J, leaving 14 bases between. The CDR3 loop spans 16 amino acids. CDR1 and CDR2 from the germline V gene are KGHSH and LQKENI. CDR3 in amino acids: CASSKGTPSSYNEQFF. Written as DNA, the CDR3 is TGTGCCAGCTCAAAAGGGACCCCCAGCTCCTACAATGAGCAGTTCTTC.

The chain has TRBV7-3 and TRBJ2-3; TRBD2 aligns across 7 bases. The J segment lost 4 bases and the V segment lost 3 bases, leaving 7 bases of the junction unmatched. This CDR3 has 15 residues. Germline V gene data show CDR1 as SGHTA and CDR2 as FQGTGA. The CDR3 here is CASSFRGSRADTQYF. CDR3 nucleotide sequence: TGTGCCAGCAGCTTCCGCGGGAGTCGTGCAGATACGCAGTATTTT.

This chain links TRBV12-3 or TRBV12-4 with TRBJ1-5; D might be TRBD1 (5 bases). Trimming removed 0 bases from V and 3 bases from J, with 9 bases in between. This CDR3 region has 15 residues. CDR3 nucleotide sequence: TGTGCCAGCAGTTTAGCGCAACAGGTCAATCAGCCCCAGCATTTT. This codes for CASSLAQQVNQPQHF.

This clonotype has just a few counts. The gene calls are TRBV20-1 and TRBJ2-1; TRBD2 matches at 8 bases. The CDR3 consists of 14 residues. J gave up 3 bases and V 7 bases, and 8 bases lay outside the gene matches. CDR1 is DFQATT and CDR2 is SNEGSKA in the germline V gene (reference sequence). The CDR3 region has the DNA TGCAGTGTCGCTACTAGCGGCATCTACAATGAGCAGTTCTTC. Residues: CSVATSGIYNEQFF.

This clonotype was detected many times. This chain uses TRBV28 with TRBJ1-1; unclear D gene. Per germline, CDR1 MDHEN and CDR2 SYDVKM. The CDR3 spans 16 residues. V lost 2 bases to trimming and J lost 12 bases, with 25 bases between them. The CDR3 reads CASSLAAALSVGSSFF. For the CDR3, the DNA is TGTGCCAGCAGTTTAGCCGCCGCCCTCAGTGTGGGAAGTTCTTTCTTT.

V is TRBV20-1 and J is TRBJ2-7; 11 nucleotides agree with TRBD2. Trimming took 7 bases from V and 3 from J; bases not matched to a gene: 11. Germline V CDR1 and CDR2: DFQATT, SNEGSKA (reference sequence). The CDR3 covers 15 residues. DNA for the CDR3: TGCAGTGTTCCCCGCCCGACTAGCGGGATCTACGAGCAGTACTTC. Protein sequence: CSVPRPTSGIYEQYF.

The CDR3 loop is CASSSGLAGPGNEQFF. The CDR3 DNA follows: TGCGCCAGCAGCAGTGGACTAGCGGGACCTGGAAATGAGCAGTTCTTC. The chain carries TRBV5-1 and TRBJ2-1, with 12 bases lining up with TRBD2. The junction had 9 bases not matched to a gene; V was cut back by 4 bases and J by 7 bases. The CDR3 runs to 16 residues. Germline V CDR1 and CDR2: SGHRS, YFSETQ. The entire variable domain, with the rest obtained from reference TRBV5-1 and TRBJ2-1, is as follows: KAGVTQTPRYLIKTRGQQVTLSCSPISGHRSVSWYQQTPGQGLQFLFEYFSETQRNKGNFPGRFSGRQFSNSRSEMNVSTLELGDSALYLCASSSGLAGPGNEQFFGPGTRLTVL.

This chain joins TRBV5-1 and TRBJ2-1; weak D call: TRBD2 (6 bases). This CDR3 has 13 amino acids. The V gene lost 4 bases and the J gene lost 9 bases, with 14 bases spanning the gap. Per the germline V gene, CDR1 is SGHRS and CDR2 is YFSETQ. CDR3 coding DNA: TGCGCCAGCAGCGGGGGACTCGGGGGTGAGCAGTTCTTC. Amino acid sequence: CASSGGLGGEQFF.

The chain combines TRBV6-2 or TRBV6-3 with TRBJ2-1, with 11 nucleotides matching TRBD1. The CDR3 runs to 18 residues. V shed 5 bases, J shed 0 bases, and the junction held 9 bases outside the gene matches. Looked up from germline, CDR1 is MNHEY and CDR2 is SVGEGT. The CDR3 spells CASSEDRGLYPSYNEQFF. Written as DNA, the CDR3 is TGTGCCAGCAGTGAGGACAGGGGGCTTTATCCCTCCTACAATGAGCAGTTCTTC.

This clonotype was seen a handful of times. CDR3 amino acids: CASTLGAAETQYF. The CDR3 DNA is TGTGCCAGCACTCTTGGGGCGGCAGAGACCCAGTACTTC. The rearrangement joins TRBV7-2 to TRBJ2-5; possible D gene TRBD1, 5 bases. The CDR3 length is 13 residues. From germline, CDR1 is SGHTA and CDR2 FQGNSA. The V and J ends lost 7 bases and 4 bases respectively, with 13 bases between them.

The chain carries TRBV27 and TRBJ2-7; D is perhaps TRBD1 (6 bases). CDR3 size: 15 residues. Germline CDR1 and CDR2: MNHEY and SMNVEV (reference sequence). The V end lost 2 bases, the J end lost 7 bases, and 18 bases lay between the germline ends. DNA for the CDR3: TGTGCCAGCAGTTTACAGACCTTACCCGGGACAGAGCAGTACTTC. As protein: CASSLQTLPGTEQYF.